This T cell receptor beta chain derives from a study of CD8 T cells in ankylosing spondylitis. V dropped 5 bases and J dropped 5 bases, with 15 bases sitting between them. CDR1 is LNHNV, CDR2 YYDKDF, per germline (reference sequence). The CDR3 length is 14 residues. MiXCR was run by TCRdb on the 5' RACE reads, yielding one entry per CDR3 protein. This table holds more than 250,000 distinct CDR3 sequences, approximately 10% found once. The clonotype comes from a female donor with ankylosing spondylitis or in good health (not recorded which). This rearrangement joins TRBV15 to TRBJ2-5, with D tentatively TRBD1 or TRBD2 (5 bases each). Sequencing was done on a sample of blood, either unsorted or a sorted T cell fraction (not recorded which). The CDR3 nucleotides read TGTGCCACCAGCCCTGTCACCAGGGAGGAGACCCAGTACTTC. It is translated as CATSPVTREETQYF.